Presented here are 4 T cell receptor beta chains from one specimen sequenced in a study of persistence of HIV-infected CD4 T cells. Their antigen targets remain unknown. The immunoSEQ assay was version 4, run in survey mode. Clones were read by immunoSEQ multiplex PCR, and TCRdb kept only the in-frame ones, dropping some. The data contain 50,000 to 65,000 clones, about 77% of them singletons. An overlapping HIV-1 Gag peptide pool stimulated these cells at 0.95 to 1 ug/peptide/mL. Memory cells lacking CD40L and CD69 with high CD45RO were sorted. This specimen was CD4+ T cells sorted from PBMCs after approximately 19-hour stimulation, taken from a patient who received antiretroviral therapy. Source of these receptors: an adult man with HIV who was CMV-seropositive.

This chain joins TRBV7-9 and TRBJ2-3; 8 bases agree with TRBD1. The V segment lost 7 bases and the J segment 4 bases; nucleotides outside the gene matches: 7. This CDR3 is built from 14 residues. CDR1 SEHNR and CDR2 FQNEAQ come from the germline V gene (reference sequence). CDR3 in amino acids: CASIKPDRADTQYF. The CDR3 nucleotides read TGTGCCAGCATCAAACCGGACAGGGCAGATACGCAGTATTTT.

The V gene is TRBV19, the J gene TRBJ1-6, with TRBD1 matching over 7 bases. This CDR3 is 15 amino acids long. Germline CDR1 and CDR2: LNHDA and SQIVND (reference sequence). The J segment lost 6 bases and the V segment lost 5 bases, leaving 7 bases of the junction unmatched. DNA for the CDR3: TGTGCCAGTAGTGCTCGGGACAGCAGTAATTCACCCCTCCACTTT. Protein sequence: CASSARDSSNSPLHF.

The chain combines TRBV19 with TRBJ2-3; D tentatively fits TRBD1 or TRBD2 (5 bases each). Germline CDR1 and CDR2: LNHDA and SQIVND (reference sequence). Trimming cost V 2 bases and J 5 bases, with 11 bases left between them. The CDR3 is made up of 14 amino acids. CDR3 nucleotides: TGTGCCAGTAGTATATTCGGGACCCAAGATACGCAGTATTTT. It codes for CASSIFGTQDTQYF.

The genes are TRBV6-1 and TRBJ1-5; 7 bases align to TRBD1. V gave up 2 bases and J gave up 6 bases; unmatched junction bases: 4. The CDR3 is made up of 14 amino acids. Germline values: CDR1 MNHNS, CDR2 SASEGT. This CDR3 reads CASSEQGGSQPQHF. The CDR3 nucleotides are TGTGCCAGCAGTGAACAGGGGGGTAGTCAGCCCCAGCATTTT.